The next 3 T cell receptor beta chains were all read from a single sample in a study of blood T cells in healthy people across ages. Alongside a J-beta primer mix, a sample-barcoded 5' primer served in a second PCR lasting roughly 6 to 12 cycles. TCRdb itself ran the 5' RACE reads through MiXCR, one entry per CDR3 protein. In the table there are approximately 900,000 distinct CDR3 sequences, approximately 49% of which are singletons. Material for sequencing was blood. The source of these receptors is a young man in good health.

The chain couples TRBV10-3 to TRBJ2-1; D might be TRBD2 (6 bases). This CDR3 has 12 residues. CDR1 is ENHRY and CDR2 is SYGVKD in the germline V gene. V was clipped by 4 bases and J by 8 bases, with 9 bases between them. The CDR3 DNA sequence: TGTGCCATCAGTGCCGGGAGCGATGAGCAGTTCTTC. Its translation: CAISAGSDEQFF.

This chain connects TRBV4-3 to TRBJ2-4; TRBD2 matches 9 bases. The end of the DNA is better explained by TRBJ2-7, so the J call may be wrong. Looked up from germline, CDR1 is LGHNA and CDR2 is YSLEER. This CDR3 is built from 16 residues. DNA for the CDR3: TGCGCCAGCAGCCAAGTGACCGGGACTAGCTTCTACGAGCAGTACTTC. Translating it yields CASSQVTGTSFYEQYF.

This rearrangement joins TRBV5-6 to TRBJ2-1, with D possibly called TRBD1 or TRBD2 (5 bases each). V shed 4 bases and J shed 8 bases, with 16 bases lying between them. Germline lookup yields CDR1 SGHDT and CDR2 YYEEEE. CDR3 length equals 14 residues. The CDR3 reads CASSPGTSLDEQFF. The DNA of the CDR3 is TGTGCCAGCAGCCCCGGGACCAGCCTGGATGAGCAGTTCTTC.